This TCR beta chain was found in a study of cytomegalovirus exposure and HLA in healthy donors. Study-level points and caveats: Per a later analysis, HLA-associated TCR beta chains showed more clonal expansion than other, equally common TCR beta chains. A few CMV-associated chains were confirmed in vitro to be specific for CMV antigens. Per a later analysis, about 17,000 TCR beta sequences showed association with HLA alleles at 0.05 false discovery rate.

Only a few counts were recorded for this clone. Its antigen is as yet unknown. The PCR contained 60 Vbeta and 13 Jbeta primers. Assay: immunoSEQ multiplex PCR; the TCRdb copy retains only in-frame clones and omits some. The data hold almost 200,000 clones, with around 79% observed a single time. The CDR3 extends over 15 amino acids. Trimming cost V 5 bases and J 6 bases, with 20 bases left between them. Germline CDR1 is SGHTA and CDR2 is FQGNSA. The TCR comes from a male donor in good health and CMV-seropositive. Sequenced material: PBMCs. This chain links TRBV7-2 with TRBJ2-7; tentative D call: TRBD2 (5 bases). The CDR3: CASSPSGLASGEQYF. The CDR3 bases are TGTGCCAGCAGCCCATCGGGCCTAGCCTCGGGCGAGCAGTACTTC.